This is a list of T cell receptor beta chains from one sample in a study of control samples from healthy donors and cancer patients. Profiling relied on immunoSEQ multiplex PCR, and the TCRdb table lists in-frame clones only, not all of them. The sample yields about 150,000 clones, 80% to 95% seen once. Sequenced sample: blood. These receptors were collected from a woman aged 25 to 45 in good health. Both conserved end residues are part of each CDR3. D genes are given only for firm matches. The size of a clone is reported for some rows only, either as once, few or many, or as a class for expanded clones.

TRBJ1-5 few TRBV10-2 - 14 CASSVTPANQPQHF
TRBJ1-2 - TRBV5-4 TRBD1 14 CASSTAQGGYGYTF
TRBJ2-3 - TRBV11-1 TRBD2 15 CASRWGLADTDTQYF
TRBJ2-1 - TRBV6-4 TRBD1 14 CASSDSEGGSEQFF
TRBJ2-6 - TRBV19 - 16 CASNTAGSSGANVLTF
TRBJ2-3 - TRBV24-1 TRBD2 15 CATSDLRGGGDTQYF
TRBJ2-3 - TRBV6-1 - 14 CASSETYSTDTQYF
TRBJ1-5 - TRBV5-3 - 16 CARSLGGSWANQPQHF
TRBJ2-7 - TRBV4-3 - 20 CASSQDFGRGWAGRSYEQYF
TRBJ2-7 - TRBV24-1 - 15 CATSLVDYTLYEQYF
TRBJ2-7 - TRBV30 - 15 CAWSVEGGVGNEQYF
TRBJ2-2 once TRBV7-3 - 18 CASSLTWYSGENTGELFF
TRBJ1-1 - TRBV10-1 - 13 CASSESSPTEAFF
TRBJ2-1 - TRBV10-2 - 16 CASSESTDLIYNEQFF
TRBJ2-1 - TRBV4-3 - 13 CASSQDGDNEQFF
TRBJ2-2 - TRBV27 - 15 CASRNWEQDTGELFF
TRBJ2-7 - TRBV14 TRBD1 15 CASSRQDRGPYEQYF
TRBJ1-5 once TRBV6-2/TRBV6-3 - 15 CASSPWRDSNQPQHF
TRBJ2-7 - TRBV6-5 - 14 CASSLPGVPHEQYF
TRBJ2-1 - TRBV7-8 - 15 CASSLGRLSYNEQFF
TRBJ2-5 - TRBV4-2 TRBD2 16 CASSQDRGRGAETQYF
TRBJ1-1 - TRBV6-1 - 14 CASSLRRVNTEAFF